This is a list of T cell receptor beta chains from one sample in a study of T-cell memory formation after mild COVID-19. From the 5' RACE reads, TCRdb called clonotypes with MiXCR, one entry per CDR3 protein. Counted here are about 100,000 distinct CDR3 sequences, roughly a sixth occurring once; the ten biggest clones make up roughly 6%. Sequenced sample: PBMCs or a T cell subset sorted from them (not recorded which). These TCRs come from a young man who had mild COVID-19 (a few samples of this study predate the infection). Cell type and time point are not known. The CDR3 runs from the conserved cysteine through the conserved F or W. Fields, in order: CDR3 protein, CDR3 DNA, D gene, V gene, J gene, clone size. A D gene is named only where the DNA matches it firmly. Not every row has a clone size; where given, it reads once, few, many or a size class.

CASSQEGANQPQHF	TGCGCCAGCAGCCAAGAAGGGGCCAATCAGCCCCAGCATTTT	-	TRBV4-1	TRBJ1-5	few
CASSLGVLDTQYF	TGTGCCAGCAGCTTGGGGGTGCTGGATACGCAGTATTTT	-	TRBV7-7	TRBJ2-3	-
CASSPWTGGEQYF	TGCGCCAGCAGCCCCTGGACAGGAGGTGAGCAGTACTTC	TRBD1	TRBV5-1	TRBJ2-7	few
CASSFGSGKWEETQYF	TGTGCCAGCAGCTTCGGTAGCGGGAAATGGGAGGAGACCCAGTACTTC	TRBD2	TRBV5-5	TRBJ2-5	few
CASSRGDLSFNEQFF	TGTGCCAGCAGCCGGGGGGACCTGAGTTTCAATGAGCAGTTCTTC	TRBD2	TRBV6-6	TRBJ2-1	few
CASSKDGYEQYF	TGTGCCAGCAGCAAGGACGGCTACGAGCAGTACTTC	-	TRBV7-2	TRBJ2-7	few
CASSPRGIDQPQHF	TGTGCCAGCAGCCCGAGGGGGATCGATCAGCCCCAGCATTTT	-	TRBV7-9	TRBJ1-5	-
CASSRATGSYEQYF	TGTGCCAGCAGTCGAGCGACAGGCTCCTACGAGCAGTACTTC	-	TRBV6-6	TRBJ2-7	few
CASSSQGYRTEAFF	TGCGCCAGCAGCTCACAGGGTTATCGGACTGAAGCTTTCTTT	-	TRBV5-1	TRBJ1-1	many
CSAGESYEQYF	TGCAGCGCAGGGGAATCCTACGAGCAGTACTTC	-	TRBV29-1	TRBJ2-7	-
CASSLRSLAGAETQYF	TGTGCCAGCAGCTTAAGATCACTAGCGGGGGCAGAGACCCAGTACTTC	TRBD2	TRBV11-2	TRBJ2-5	few
CASSPLRGEGGYTF	TGTGCTAGCAGCCCCCTCCGGGGGGAGGGAGGCTACACCTTC	-	TRBV7-7	TRBJ1-2	once
CASSLRRGAAARETQYF	TGTGCCAGCAGCTTAAGGCGGGGGGCCGCGGCTCGCGAGACCCAGTACTTC	TRBD2	TRBV7-2	TRBJ2-5	few
CAISVNGNTEAFF	TGTGCCATCAGTGTGAACGGGAACACTGAAGCTTTCTTT	-	TRBV10-3	TRBJ1-1	-
CASSLRQGGEKLFF	TGTGCCAGCAGCTTGCGTCAGGGGGGAGAAAAACTGTTTTTT	TRBD1	TRBV5-4	TRBJ1-4	few
CASSFGRVIQPQHF	TGTGCCAGCAGTTTCGGCAGGGTCATTCAGCCCCAGCATTTT	-	TRBV12-3/TRBV12-4	TRBJ1-5	-
CASSIWPGQETQYF	TGCGCCAGCAGCATATGGCCCGGACAAGAGACCCAGTACTTC	-	TRBV5-1	TRBJ2-5	-
CASSLSASGGETQYF	TGCGCCAGCAGCTTGTCGGCTAGCGGGGGAGAGACCCAGTACTTC	TRBD2	TRBV5-1	TRBJ2-5	few
CASSVGLAGGPRETQYF	TGTGCCAGCAGCGTTGGTCTAGCGGGGGGGCCTCGAGAGACCCAGTACTTC	TRBD2	TRBV9	TRBJ2-5	few
CAIRATATEPDTQYF	TGTGCCATCAGGGCGACAGCCACCGAGCCAGATACGCAGTATTTT	-	TRBV10-3	TRBJ2-3	-
CSVPLENTGELFF	TGCAGTGTACCGCTCGAGAACACCGGGGAGCTGTTTTTT	-	TRBV20-1	TRBJ2-2	-
CSARGRTRPGELFF	TGCAGTGCTAGAGGCCGGACTAGACCCGGGGAGCTGTTTTTT	TRBD2	TRBV20-1	TRBJ2-2	few
CASTDRGAYEQYF	TGCGCCAGCACAGACAGGGGTGCCTACGAGCAGTACTTC	TRBD1	TRBV5-1	TRBJ2-7	many
CASSPRTGGKGETQYF	TGTGCCAGCAGCCCTAGGACAGGGGGCAAGGGAGAGACCCAGTACTTC	TRBD1	TRBV5-5	TRBJ2-5	-
CASSQESPESLRAPEQYF	TGCGCCAGCAGCCAAGAAAGCCCTGAGAGTCTGCGCGCTCCCGAGCAGTACTTC	-	TRBV4-1	TRBJ2-7	few
CSAPQLGETQYF	TGCAGTGCTCCCCAACTGGGGGAGACCCAGTACTTC	-	TRBV20-1	TRBJ2-5	-
CASSYAGIDTQYF	TGTGCCAGCAGTTATGCGGGGATAGATACGCAGTATTTT	-	TRBV6-2/TRBV6-3	TRBJ2-3	-
CASSPSSTAWIGELFF	TGTGCCAGCTCACCATCATCGACAGCGTGGATCGGGGAGCTGTTTTTT	-	TRBV18	TRBJ2-2	few
CASSPAGGNPDTQYF	TGTGCCAGCAGCCCGGCGGGGGGGAACCCAGATACGCAGTATTTT	TRBD2	TRBV7-2	TRBJ2-3	few
CSALVGKSNQPQHF	TGCAGTGCCCTAGTCGGGAAAAGCAATCAGCCCCAGCATTTT	-	TRBV20-1	TRBJ1-5	few
CSAIIPGAHDGYTF	TGCAGTGCTATAATACCAGGCGCCCATGATGGCTACACCTTC	-	TRBV20-1	TRBJ1-2	few
CASSSANSNQPQHF	TGTGCCAGCAGCTCCGCCAATAGCAATCAGCCCCAGCATTTT	-	TRBV11-2	TRBJ1-5	few
CATSDSGLETQYF	TGTGCCACCAGTGACTCAGGGCTGGAGACCCAGTACTTC	-	TRBV24-1	TRBJ2-5	-
CSANAGGGAKNIQYF	TGCAGTGCAAACGCGGGGGGCGGGGCCAAAAACATTCAGTACTTC	TRBD2	TRBV20-1	TRBJ2-4	few